This TCR beta chain appears in the sequencing data of a study of T cells in Graves' hyperthyroidism and ophthalmopathy. When ophthalmopathy did not progress within 18 months, Graves' hyperthyroidism was considered stable. Investigators excluded patients with uncontrolled infection, other autoimmune disease, pregnancy or lactation. Clinical symptoms, serum thyroxine and TRAb, thyroid ultrasound and orbital computed tomography were used for the diagnoses. The study's findings and limits: Ophthalmopathy could be told apart from stable hyperthyroidism with a 13 V-J model.

What was amplified from RNA transcripts were TCR beta CDR3 regions. In the first-round RT-PCR of the TCR CDR3, the HTBI primer set was used. TCRdb re-called the multiplex PCR reads through MiXCR, storing one row per CDR3 protein. The sample yields under 650,000 distinct CDR3 sequences, roughly 17% seen once. This clonotype was seen a few times. Its antigen is still unknown. CDR1 and CDR2 (germline): LNHDA, SQIVND (reference sequence). The CDR3 loop spans 14 amino acids. V lost 10 bases and J lost 9, with 22 bases in between. The clonotype comes from a woman between 25 and 40 years old with Graves' hyperthyroidism. The sequenced sample consisted of blood. The rearrangement uses TRBV19 and TRBJ1-5, with TRBD1 as a possible D gene (5 bases). Here the CDR3 DNA reads TGTGCCACGGACCCGGGACTAAAATCAGCGCCCCAGCATTTT. Amino acid sequence: CATDPGLKSAPQHF.